This TCR beta chain was observed in a study of OX40 agonist ivuxolimab in advanced cancers. The wider study: The patients received ivuxolimab by intravenous route every 2 weeks at 0.01 to 10 mg/kg. Enrollees could have had prior anti-PD-1, anti-PD-L1 or anti-CTLA-4 therapy, which about 40% had received.

Regarding this clone: The antigen is unknown.

The assay was immunoSEQ multiplex PCR, and TCRdb's table has in-frame clones only and misses some. The data show 100,000 to 110,000 clones, around 93% seen once. Findings and caveats of the study: Clonal expansion among partial responders at 0.1-3.0 mg/kg ranked near the lowest. Expanded clones were, on average, more numerous in CD8+ T cells than in CD4+.

CDR3 length: 12 residues. Looked up from germline, CDR1 is GTSNPN and CDR2 is SVGIG (reference sequence). V lost 0 bases and J 8 bases, leaving 10 bases between the germline ends. The sequence came from an adult with an advanced solid tumor such as melanoma, head and neck, liver or kidney cancer. The chain employs TRBV30 and TRBJ1-2; D is possibly TRBD1 (6 bases). The sample in question was CD4+ or CD8+ T cells sorted from blood, obtained in a trial of the OX40 agonist ivuxolimab. The CDR3 DNA follows: TGTGCCTGGAGTGTACAGGGAAGGGGCTACACCTTC. Protein product: CAWSVQGRGYTF.